The 28 T cell receptor beta chains listed next were all sequenced from one sample in a study of cytomegalovirus exposure and HLA in healthy donors. Primers included in the PCR were 60 Vbeta and 13 Jbeta primers. The repertoire was sequenced with immunoSEQ multiplex PCR; TCRdb's copy has only in-frame clones and lacks some. The sample has roughly 190,000 clones; roughly four fifths are singletons. Sample: PBMCs. The receptors here all came from a woman aged 18-29 years in good health and CMV-seronegative.

The chain uses TRBV6-5 and TRBJ2-5, with D maybe TRBD2 (5 bases). The V and J ends lost 2 bases and 4 bases respectively, with 14 bases between them. CDR1 and CDR2 (germline): MNHEY, SVGAGI. CDR3 length: 15 residues. The CDR3 region has the DNA TGTGCCAGCAGTTACGGAGGTGGTAAAATAGAGACCCAGTACTTC. Protein product: CASSYGGGKIETQYF.

This chain uses TRBV6-5 with TRBJ2-3; 8 bases line up with TRBD2. Trimming cost V 6 bases and J 3 bases; bases outside gene matches: 2. Germline loops: CDR1 MNHEY, CDR2 SVGAGI. The CDR3 totals 13 residues. For the CDR3, the DNA is TGTGCCAGCAGCCGGGGGGGGACAGATACGCAGTATTTT. It codes for CASSRGGTDTQYF.

The chain employs TRBV7-6 and TRBJ2-7, with TRBD2 as a possible D gene (6 bases). The CDR3 runs to 15 residues. V was pared by 1 base and J by 3 bases, with 13 bases between. Germline assignment: CDR1 SGHVS and CDR2 FNYEAQ. Here the CDR3 DNA reads TGTGCCAGCAGCTTAGGAGGGGACTTAGTCTACGAGCAGTACTTC. Translation gives CASSLGGDLVYEQYF.

This clone showed up many times. The rearrangement joins TRBV5-5 to TRBJ1-3; no clear D. Germline CDR1 reads SGHKS; CDR2 reads YYEKEE (reference sequence). V was cut by 0 bases and J by 3 bases, with 7 bases left in between. The CDR3 runs 14 residues. The CDR3 sequence: CASSLGGGGNTIYF. DNA of the CDR3: TGTGCCAGCAGCTTGGGTGGAGGTGGAAACACCATATATTTT.

The V and J genes are TRBV2 and TRBJ2-7, with D perhaps matching TRBD2 (5 bases). This CDR3 comprises 14 residues. V lost 6 bases, J lost 6 bases, and 18 bases lay in between. Germline CDR1 reads SNHLY; CDR2 reads FYNNEI. This CDR3 reads CASRNTWGVTEQYF. CDR3 coding DNA: TGTGCCAGCAGGAATACATGGGGAGTTACCGAGCAGTACTTC.

This rearrangement joins TRBV6-5 to TRBJ1-4; maybe TRBD1 (5 bases). V was cut by 0 bases and J by 5 bases, with 7 bases left in between. This CDR3 has 14 residues. Germline CDR1 and CDR2: MNHEY and SVGAGI. CDR3 coding DNA: TGTGCCAGCAGTTACTCGGCAGGGAATGAAAAACTGTTTTTT. Protein product: CASSYSAGNEKLFF.

The chain joins TRBV29-1 to TRBJ2-4, with a possible D match to TRBD1 (5 bases). This CDR3 is 15 amino acids long. Trimming pared 4 bases from V and 1 base from J, leaving 14 bases between. CDR1 and CDR2 from the germline V gene are SQVTM and ANQGSEA. The CDR3 spells CSVVANAGAKNIQYF. As DNA, the CDR3 is TGCAGCGTTGTTGCAAATGCAGGGGCCAAAAACATTCAGTACTTC.

V usage is TRBV7-7 and J usage is TRBJ2-1; TRBD2 aligns across 10 bases. V gave up 1 base and J gave up 8 bases; unmatched junction bases: 2. Per germline, CDR1 SSHAT and CDR2 FNYEAQ (reference sequence). The CDR3 has 14 residues. The DNA of the CDR3 is TGTGCCAGCAGCTTAGTCGGGACTAGCGATGAGCAGTTCTTC. Translating it yields CASSLVGTSDEQFF.

This chain joins TRBV7-9 and TRBJ1-2, with 8 nucleotides matching TRBD1. The CDR3 runs 16 residues. Germline lookup yields CDR1 SEHNR and CDR2 FQNEAQ (reference sequence). V gave up 1 base and J gave up 1 base; unmatched junction bases: 5. CDR3 in amino acids: CASSLGVDRVNYGYTF. The CDR3, as DNA: TGTGCCAGCAGCTTAGGTGTGGACAGGGTTAACTATGGCTACACCTTC.

This clone occurred a few times. The chain uses TRBV5-4 and TRBJ2-4; D possibly corresponds to TRBD2 (6 bases). Trimming removed 4 bases at V and 6 bases at J, with 17 bases between. Germline V gene lookup returns CDR1 SGHNT and CDR2 YYREEE (reference sequence). This CDR3 spans 15 amino acids. CDR3 DNA sequence: TGTGCCAGCAGCCCCCCCCCGGGAGAAGGAAACATTCAGTACTTC. It yields the protein CASSPPPGEGNIQYF.

CDR3 residues: CASSPNDRGFETQYF. The CDR3 bases are TGCGCCAGCAGCCCCAACGACAGGGGGTTCGAGACCCAGTACTTC. The rearrangement links TRBV5-1 to TRBJ2-5; 9 bases map to TRBD1. The germline gives CDR1 SGHRS, CDR2 YFSETQ. The CDR3 runs 15 residues. The ends lost 4 bases at V and 5 bases at J; junction bases unmatched: 9. The full variable domain, rest sourced from reference TRBV5-1 and TRBJ2-5, is KAGVTQTPRYLIKTRGQQVTLSCSPISGHRSVSWYQQTPGQGLQFLFEYFSETQRNKGNFPGRFSGRQFSNSRSEMNVSTLELGDSALYLCASSPNDRGFETQYFGPGTRLLVL.

V usage is TRBV5-1 and J usage is TRBJ1-5, with D possibly matching TRBD1 (6 bases). Germline lookup yields CDR1 SGHRS and CDR2 YFSETQ. The V gene lost 1 base and the J gene lost 0 bases, with 8 bases spanning the gap. This CDR3 is 15 amino acids long. In nucleotides, the CDR3 is TGCGCCAGCAGCTTGACAGGGATTAGCAATCAGCCCCAGCATTTT. This encodes CASSLTGISNQPQHF. The complete variable domain, with remaining parts taken from reference TRBV5-1 and TRBJ1-5, reads KAGVTQTPRYLIKTRGQQVTLSCSPISGHRSVSWYQQTPGQGLQFLFEYFSETQRNKGNFPGRFSGRQFSNSRSEMNVSTLELGDSALYLCASSLTGISNQPQHFGDGTRLSIL.

The chain uses TRBV2 and TRBJ2-7; 8 nucleotides align to TRBD1. The germline CDR1 and CDR2 sequences are SNHLY and FYNNEI. The CDR3 loop spans 14 amino acids. The junction had 11 bases not matched to a gene; V was cut back by 8 bases and J by 5 bases. The CDR3 region is CASSTGTGTHEQYF. CDR3 DNA sequence: TGTGCCAGCTCCACCGGGACAGGAACCCACGAGCAGTACTTC.

This clone appeared a few times. The genes are TRBV7-9 and TRBJ1-3; TRBD1 aligns across 8 bases. The CDR3 is 14 amino acids. From germline, CDR1 is SEHNR and CDR2 FQNEAQ (reference sequence). V was clipped by 10 bases and J by 1 base; unmatched bases: 6. The DNA for the CDR3 is TGTGCCACTCAGGGGGCAAGGTCTGGAAACACCATATATTTT. Encoded protein: CATQGARSGNTIYF. The complete variable domain, with remaining parts taken from reference TRBV7-9 and TRBJ1-3, reads DTGVSQNPRHKITKRGQNVTFRCDPISEHNRLYWYRQTLGQGPEFLTYFQNEAQLEKSRLLSDRFSAERPKGSFSTLEIQRTEQGDSAMYLCATQGARSGNTIYFGEGSWLTVV.

This clone was counted once. V is TRBV12-5 and J is TRBJ2-4; maybe TRBD2 (5 bases). The CDR3 covers 16 residues. Trimming took off 2 bases at V and 0 bases at J, with 11 bases between the two ends. Germline V gene data show CDR1 as LGHNT and CDR2 as FRNRAP. In DNA form, the CDR3 reads TGTGCTAGTGGTTTGCTGGGGAGTCAAGCCAAAAACATTCAGTACTTC. Translation gives CASGLLGSQAKNIQYF.

The V gene is TRBV28, the J gene TRBJ2-1; 9 bases line up with TRBD2. The junction had 6 bases not matched to a gene; V was cut back by 5 bases and J by 7 bases. The CDR3 sequence is 14 residues long. CDR1 MDHEN and CDR2 SYDVKM come from the germline V gene. CDR3 in DNA: TGTGCCAGCAGTATCCCGGGACTAGCTAATGAGCAGTTCTTC. It is translated as CASSIPGLANEQFF.

The chain couples TRBV5-8 to TRBJ1-2; TRBD1 matches at 7 bases. Germline V CDR1 and CDR2: SGHTS, YDEGEE. The CDR3 has 13 amino acids. Unmatched junction bases numbered 4, after V lost 4 bases and J lost 4 bases. The CDR3 DNA reads TGTGCCAGCAGCCCGACAGGGCCCTATGGCTACACCTTC. Protein product: CASSPTGPYGYTF.

The chain combines TRBV5-1 with TRBJ2-1, with D perhaps TRBD1 (7 bases). Trimming left V 0 bases short and J 5 bases short, with 12 bases between. The length of the CDR3 is 15 residues. The germline V gene encodes CDR1 SGHRS and CDR2 YFSETQ. CDR3 protein: CASSLGPGGNNEQFF. The CDR3 nucleotides are TGCGCCAGCAGCTTGGGGCCAGGGGGGAACAATGAGCAGTTCTTC. The complete variable domain, with remaining parts taken from reference TRBV5-1 and TRBJ2-1, reads KAGVTQTPRYLIKTRGQQVTLSCSPISGHRSVSWYQQTPGQGLQFLFEYFSETQRNKGNFPGRFSGRQFSNSRSEMNVSTLELGDSALYLCASSLGPGGNNEQFFGPGTRLTVL.

The V gene is TRBV28, the J gene TRBJ1-5; D remains ambiguous. Germline V gene sequence: CDR1 MDHEN, CDR2 SYDVKM. Trimming left V 3 bases short and J 2 bases short, with 17 bases between. This CDR3 contains 17 residues. The CDR3 DNA follows: TGTGCCAGCAGTTTTGGGGTCAGAGTCGGGGGCAATCAGCCCCAGCATTTT. Protein sequence: CASSFGVRVGGNQPQHF. Full variable domain (outside the CDR3, taken from reference TRBV28 and TRBJ1-5): DVKVTQSSRYLVKRTGEKVFLECVQDMDHENMFWYRQDPGLGLRLIYFSYDVKMKEKGDIPEGYSVSREKKERFSLILESASTNQTSMYLCASSFGVRVGGNQPQHFGDGTRLSIL.

This clone showed up just once. The rearrangement uses TRBV19 and TRBJ2-7; perhaps TRBD2 as D (6 bases). V lost 8 bases and J 0 bases, leaving 11 bases between the germline ends. The CDR3 has 13 residues. The germline CDR1 and CDR2 sequences are LNHDA and SQIVND (reference sequence). CDR3 nucleotides: TGTGCCAGTGGACGGGGGTACTCCTACGAGCAGTACTTC. As protein: CASGRGYSYEQYF.

The chain employs TRBV6-5 and TRBJ2-5; tentatively, D is TRBD2 (5 bases). In germline, CDR1 is MNHEY, CDR2 SVGAGI. CDR3 size: 13 residues. Trimming cost V 1 base and J 5 bases, with 8 bases left between them. CDR3 residues: CASSYFSGETQYF. The CDR3 region has the DNA TGTGCCAGCAGTTACTTTTCGGGGGAGACCCAGTACTTC.

The gene calls are TRBV30 and TRBJ1-1; no clear D gene. V was trimmed by 3 bases and J by 3 bases, leaving 8 bases between them. There are 12 residues in the CDR3. Germline CDR1 GTSNPN, CDR2 SVGIG (reference sequence). For the CDR3, the DNA is TGTGCCTGGAGCTTCGGGGACACTGAAGCTTTCTTT. Protein: CAWSFGDTEAFF.

This clone was observed a handful of times. The chain couples TRBV27 to TRBJ2-5; 10 bases match TRBD1. This CDR3 is 15 amino acids long. The germline CDR1 and CDR2 sequences are MNHEY and SMNVEV (reference sequence). Germline trimming cut 5 bases from V and 4 bases from J; bases unmatched to any gene: 7. The CDR3 coding sequence is TGTGCCAGCAGTCCCAGGACAGGGGGAGGAGAGACCCAGTACTTC. Amino acids: CASSPRTGGGETQYF.

The genes are TRBV7-2 and TRBJ2-7; TRBD2 agrees at 8 bases. Germline CDR1 is SGHTA and CDR2 is FQGNSA. The CDR3 has 18 residues. The V segment lost 3 bases and the J segment 0 bases; nucleotides outside the gene matches: 13. DNA of the CDR3: TGTGCCAGCAGCTTTCCGAAGCACCCGGGGGGGACCTCCTACGAGCAGTACTTC. Translated, it gives CASSFPKHPGGTSYEQYF.

This clone was observed a single time. The chain uses TRBV7-9 and TRBJ2-1; 14 bases agree with TRBD2. The CDR3 has 16 amino acids. V dropped 5 bases and J dropped 9; count of bases not matched to a gene: 9. CDR1 is SEHNR, CDR2 FQNEAQ, per germline (reference sequence). The CDR3 here is CASSPTSGGAYGEQFF. The CDR3 nucleotides are TGTGCCAGCAGCCCGACTAGCGGGGGGGCCTACGGTGAGCAGTTCTTC. The whole variable domain, remainder taken from reference TRBV7-9 and TRBJ2-1, is DTGVSQNPRHKITKRGQNVTFRCDPISEHNRLYWYRQTLGQGPEFLTYFQNEAQLEKSRLLSDRFSAERPKGSFSTLEIQRTEQGDSAMYLCASSPTSGGAYGEQFFGPGTRLTVL.

The CDR3 protein is CASSPGTAENNEQFF. The CDR3 bases are TGTGCCAGCTCACCCGGGACAGCAGAAAACAATGAGCAGTTCTTC. The gene calls are TRBV18 and TRBJ2-1; TRBD1 matches 7 bases. Trimming took 3 bases from V and 5 from J; bases not matched to a gene: 7. The CDR3 contains 15 residues. CDR1 is KGHSH, CDR2 LQKENI, per germline. Combining the CDR3 with reference TRBV18 and TRBJ2-1 gives the whole variable domain NAGVMQNPRHLVRRRGQEARLRCSPMKGHSHVYWYRQLPEEGLKFMVYLQKENIIDESGMPKERFSAEFPKEGPSILRIQQVVRGDSAAYFCASSPGTAENNEQFFGPGTRLTVL.

V is TRBV27 and J is TRBJ2-7; D remains unclear. Trimming removed 5 bases from V and 3 bases from J, with 14 bases in between. CDR3 length equals 14 residues. Germline V gives CDR1 MNHEY, CDR2 SMNVEV (reference sequence). CDR3 sequence: CASSISGLGYEQYF. The CDR3 nucleotides read TGTGCCAGCAGTATCTCCGGGTTAGGCTACGAGCAGTACTTC.

V and J are TRBV5-1 and TRBJ2-5; a possible D gene is TRBD1 (5 bases). There are 14 residues in the CDR3. Germline V gene sequence: CDR1 SGHRS, CDR2 YFSETQ. Trimming took 5 bases from V and 5 from J, leaving 16 bases between them. This CDR3 reads CASRNGAGYETQYF. The CDR3 DNA is TGCGCCAGCAGAAATGGGGCCGGGTACGAGACCCAGTACTTC.